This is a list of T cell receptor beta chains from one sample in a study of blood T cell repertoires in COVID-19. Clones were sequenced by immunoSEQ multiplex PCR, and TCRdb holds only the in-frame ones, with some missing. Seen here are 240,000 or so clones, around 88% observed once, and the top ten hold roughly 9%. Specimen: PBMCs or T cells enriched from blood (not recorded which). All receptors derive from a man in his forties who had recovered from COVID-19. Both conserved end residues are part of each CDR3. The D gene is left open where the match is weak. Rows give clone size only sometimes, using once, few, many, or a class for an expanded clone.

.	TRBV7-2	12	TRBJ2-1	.	CASSFGQDEQFF	TGTGCCAGCAGCTTTGGGCAGGATGAGCAGTTCTTC
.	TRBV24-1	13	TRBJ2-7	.	CATSDTTSYEQYF	TGTGCCACCAGTGATACTACGTCCTACGAGCAGTACTTC
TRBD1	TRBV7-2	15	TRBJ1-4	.	CASSRDRGTNEKLFF	TGTGCCAGCAGCCGTGACAGGGGGACTAATGAAAAACTGTTTTTT
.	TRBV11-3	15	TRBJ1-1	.	CASNTAGGMNTEAFF	TGTGCCAGCAACACAGCCGGGGGGATGAACACTGAAGCTTTCTTT
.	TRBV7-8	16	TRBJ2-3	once	CASSLVSGGHTDTQYF	TGTGCCAGCAGCTTAGTTTCCGGGGGGCACACAGATACGCAGTATTTT
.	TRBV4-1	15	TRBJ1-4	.	CASSQIQGGREKLFF	TGCGCCAGCAGCCAGATACAGGGCGGGAGGGAAAAACTGTTTTTT
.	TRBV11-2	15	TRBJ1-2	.	CASSLVKRAGYGYTF	TGTGCCAGCAGCTTAGTAAAGAGAGCAGGCTATGGCTACACCTTC
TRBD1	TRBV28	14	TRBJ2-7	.	CASTRDRAPYEQYF	TGTGCCAGCACTCGGGACAGGGCTCCCTACGAGCAGTACTTC
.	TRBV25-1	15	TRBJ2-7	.	CASSEYGGRSYEQYF	TGTGCCAGCAGTGAATACGGGGGGCGCAGCTACGAGCAGTACTTC
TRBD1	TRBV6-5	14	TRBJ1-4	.	CASSSGTGVGKLFF	TGTGCCAGCAGCTCCGGGACAGGAGTCGGAAAACTGTTTTTT
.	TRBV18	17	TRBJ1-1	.	CASSPLYMEMGDNEAFF	TGTGCCAGCTCACCTCTTTATATGGAAATGGGAGACAATGAAGCTTTCTTT
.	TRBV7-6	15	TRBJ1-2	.	CASSLRRGTNYGHTF	TGTGCCAGCAGCTTAAGGAGGGGAACTAACTATGGCCACACCTTC
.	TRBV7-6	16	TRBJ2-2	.	CASSLVSGGATGELFF	TGTGCCAGCAGCTTAGTATCTGGGGGCGCCACCGGGGAGCTGTTTTTT
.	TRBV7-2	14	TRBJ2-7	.	CASSLAQGTYEQYF	TGTGCCAGCAGCTTAGCACAGGGCACCTACGAGCAGTACTTC
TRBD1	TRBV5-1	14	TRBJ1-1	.	CASSQGQADTEAFF	TGCGCCAGCAGCCAAGGACAGGCGGACACTGAAGCTTTCTTT
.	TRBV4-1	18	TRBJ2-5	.	CASSRWTLDYQGVETQYF	TGCGCCAGCAGCCGTTGGACCTTGGACTATCAGGGAGTCGAGACCCAGTACTTC
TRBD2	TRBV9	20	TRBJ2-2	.	CASSVSHMRAGEVNTGELFF	TGTGCCAGCAGCGTATCTCATATGAGGGCGGGAGAAGTAAACACCGGGGAGCTGTTTTTT
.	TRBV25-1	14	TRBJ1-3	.	CASSGLGGGNTIYF	TGTGCCAGCAGTGGTTTGGGGGGTGGAAACACCATATATTTT
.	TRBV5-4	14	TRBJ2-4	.	CASSLTGSGDIQYF	TGTGCCAGCAGCTTGACCGGGAGTGGGGACATTCAGTACTTC
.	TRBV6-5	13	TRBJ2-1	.	CASSYSTNNEQFF	TGTGCCAGCAGTTACTCCACTAACAATGAGCAGTTCTTC
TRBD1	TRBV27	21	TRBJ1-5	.	CASSLRGRGLNTPIANQPQHF	TGTGCCAGCAGTTTAAGGGGAAGGGGGCTAAATACCCCCATAGCAAATCAGCCCCAGCATTTT
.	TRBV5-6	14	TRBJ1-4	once	CASSIRQADEKLFF	TGTGCCAGCAGCATCCGACAGGCAGATGAAAAACTGTTTTTT
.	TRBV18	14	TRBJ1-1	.	CASSPGLANTEAFF	TGTGCCAGCTCACCAGGGCTGGCGAACACTGAAGCTTTCTTT
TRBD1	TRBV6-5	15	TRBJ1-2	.	CASSYSDRVGYGYTF	TGTGCCAGCAGTTACTCAGACAGGGTAGGCTATGGCTACACCTTC
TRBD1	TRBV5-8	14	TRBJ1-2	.	CASSGGQGYYGYTF	TGTGCCAGCAGTGGGGGACAGGGGTACTATGGCTACACCTTC
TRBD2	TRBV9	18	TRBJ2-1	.	CASSGPASGTSPYNEQFF	TGTGCCAGCAGCGGACCAGCAAGCGGGACTAGTCCCTACAATGAGCAGTTCTTC
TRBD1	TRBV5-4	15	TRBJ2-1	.	CASSLGGQGWDEQFF	TGTGCCAGCAGCTTGGGTGGACAGGGGTGGGATGAGCAGTTCTTC
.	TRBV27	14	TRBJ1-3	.	CASSMGGSGNTIYF	TGTGCCAGCAGCATGGGAGGCTCTGGAAACACCATATATTTT
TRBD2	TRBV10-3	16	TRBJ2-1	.	CAISESPSGRAGEQFF	TGTGCCATCAGTGAGTCGCCTAGCGGGAGAGCGGGAGAGCAGTTCTTC
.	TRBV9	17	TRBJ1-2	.	CASSVGSLPDWGYGYTF	TGTGCCAGCAGCGTAGGCTCATTGCCGGACTGGGGCTATGGCTACACCTTC
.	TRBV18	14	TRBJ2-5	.	CASSPNRGAETQYF	TGTGCCAGCTCACCAAATCGGGGTGCTGAGACCCAGTACTTC
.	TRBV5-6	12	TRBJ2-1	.	CASSLLRFEQFF	TGTGCCAGCAGCTTGTTGCGATTTGAGCAGTTCTTC
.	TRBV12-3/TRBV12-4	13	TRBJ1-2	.	CASSPTGSYGYTF	TGTGCCAGCAGCCCCACAGGGAGCTATGGCTACACCTTC
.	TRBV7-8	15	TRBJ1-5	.	CASSFLRGSNQPQHF	TGTGCCAGCAGCTTTCTTCGGGGGAGCAATCAGCCCCAGCATTTT
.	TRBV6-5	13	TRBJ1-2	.	CASSTDDNYGYTF	TGTGCCAGCAGTACAGACGACAACTATGGCTACACCTTC
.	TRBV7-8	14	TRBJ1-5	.	CASSLGHLNQPQHF	TGTGCCAGCAGCTTAGGACACCTCAATCAGCCCCAGCATTTT
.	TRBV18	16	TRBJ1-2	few	CASSRGATPTNYGYTF	TGTGCCAGCTCTCGGGGGGCGACACCTACTAACTATGGCTACACCTTC
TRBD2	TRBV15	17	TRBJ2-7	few	CATSGTSGSGQPYEQYF	TGTGCCACCAGCGGGACTAGCGGGTCGGGACAACCTTACGAGCAGTACTTC
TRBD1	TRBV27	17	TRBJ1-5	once	CASSLQTGTGINQPQHF	TGTGCCAGCAGTTTACAGACCGGGACAGGGATCAATCAGCCCCAGCATTTT